The rows below give T cell receptor beta chains drawn from one sample of a study of cytomegalovirus exposure and HLA in healthy donors. This table comes from immunoSEQ multiplex PCR, and its TCRdb copy is limited to in-frame clones, with some not included. This sample carries 90,000 to 130,000 clones, 79% of them seen once, and the ten largest clones take 3%. Sequenced: PBMCs. The receptors were gathered from a woman aged 18-29 years in good health and CMV-seropositive. Each CDR3 is given with its conserved first and last residue.

j_call | v_call | cdr3_aa
TRBJ1-1 | TRBV2 | CASSAFRGTEAFF
TRBJ2-1 | TRBV5-6 | CASGSTSGSLNEQFF
TRBJ1-2 | TRBV5-1 | CASSLASVDYGYTF
TRBJ2-3 | TRBV2 | CASKGGRGTDTQYF
TRBJ2-5 | TRBV11-2 | CASSLVERSGTQYF
TRBJ1-1 | TRBV7-8 | CASSPEPTGTGNTEAFF
TRBJ1-2 | TRBV29-1 | CSVEFGGYTF
TRBJ2-1 | TRBV7-5 | CARSLKGPGTSLCEQFF
TRBJ2-7 | TRBV6-6 | CASSYDRVVEQYF
TRBJ2-1 | TRBV7-6 | CASSLGNRAQGNEQFF
TRBJ2-3 | TRBV27 | CASSSYREGADTQYF
TRBJ1-4 | TRBV6-5 | CASSFLWGTGGELFF
TRBJ2-7 | TRBV9 | CASSAGLAAYYEQYF
TRBJ1-5 | TRBV2 | CASRSDRGMLGPQHF
TRBJ2-7 | TRBV19 | CASSMGRGIYEQYF
TRBJ2-7 | TRBV7-9 | CASSWGGVRNEQYF
TRBJ1-3 | TRBV21-1 | CASSSDLDRGSGNTIYF
TRBJ1-4 | TRBV10-3 | CAISDPDRGSSEKLFF
TRBJ2-7 | TRBV7-6 | CASSAGPNYEQYF
TRBJ2-3 | TRBV9 | CASSGTSGRGTDTQYF
TRBJ1-2 | TRBV5-4 | CASSLRAGALGYTF
TRBJ1-2 | TRBV5-6 | CASSLRTGGNYGYTF
TRBJ2-5 | TRBV6-5 | CASSYQRQGAQTQYF
TRBJ1-5 | TRBV10-3 | CAISDKGATSNQPQHF
TRBJ2-4 | TRBV28 | CASSPRGRAKNIQYF
TRBJ2-7 | TRBV15 | CATSRIGQGTYEQYF
TRBJ2-7 | TRBV5-1 | CASSLGGTDLTYEQYF
TRBJ2-1 | TRBV12-1 | CASSEGAYNEQFF
TRBJ2-5 | TRBV5-1 | CASSSGQLGAVETQYF
TRBJ1-1 | TRBV19 | CASSITGQLNTEAFF
TRBJ1-2 | TRBV4-1 | CASSPSDPYGYTF
TRBJ2-1 | TRBV28 | CATPGPLDRGRSYNEQFF
TRBJ1-1 | TRBV1 | CTVSGRATEAFF
TRBJ1-1 | TRBV14 | CASSPQGQTEAFF
TRBJ2-1 | TRBV15 | CATKTRAGGGSYNEQFF
TRBJ2-6 | TRBV4-1 | CASSQPPGGHRSGANVLTF
TRBJ2-1 | TRBV5-6 | CASSFRSRQGDNEQFF
TRBJ2-3 | TRBV27 | CASSSLGTDTQYF
TRBJ1-2 | TRBV20-1 | CSVQGADGYTF
TRBJ2-7 | TRBV5-1 | CASSLGLEGEQYF
TRBJ1-3 | TRBV5-1 | CASSSGIASGNTIYF
TRBJ1-5 | TRBV11-2 | CASSSGNQPQHF
TRBJ1-6 | TRBV2 | CATGLGNSPLHF
TRBJ1-3 | TRBV5-1 | CASSLGTVSGNTIYF
TRBJ1-4 | TRBV19 | CASSTLTGLGKLFF
TRBJ2-7 | TRBV19 | CASSQWGRRGEQYF
TRBJ2-3 | TRBV28 | CASTSGGDTQYF
TRBJ2-7 | TRBV21-1 | CASSSIGRYEQYF
TRBJ2-1 | TRBV19 | CASSETVSGPDYNEQFF
TRBJ2-5 | TRBV5-4 | CASSSLTSGEETQYF
TRBJ1-1 | TRBV10-3 | CAISELSRTGMNTEAFF
TRBJ2-6 | TRBV2 | CASSGGRRSGANVLTF
TRBJ2-7 | TRBV4-1 | CASSQGDTSLYEQYF
TRBJ2-2 | TRBV7-9 | CASSQTSLNTGELFF
TRBJ1-1 | TRBV4-1 | CASSQRDGRGTEAFF
TRBJ1-5 | TRBV28 | CASRRRGWGNQPQHF
TRBJ2-4 | TRBV2 | CASDRDEGEAKNIQYF
TRBJ1-2 | TRBV7-9 | CASSWGRTNYGYTF
TRBJ2-7 | TRBV4-1 | CASSLPGQGVYEQYF